These T cell receptor beta chains were read from a single sample in a study of blood T cell repertoires in COVID-19. The table came from immunoSEQ multiplex PCR; TCRdb's copy has only in-frame clones and leaves some out. The data show a few hundred thousand clones, roughly nine tenths seen once. Sequences were obtained from PBMCs or T cells enriched from blood (not recorded which). These receptor sequences come from a man between 18 and 35 years old who had recovered from COVID-19. The CDR3 runs from the conserved cysteine through the conserved F or W. Each record gives: J gene, V gene, clone size, D gene, CDR3 protein, CDR3 DNA. D genes are given only for firm matches. Not all rows give a size; the values are once, few, many and, for expanded clones, a class.

J gene: TRBJ2-1; V gene: TRBV24-1; clone size: -; D gene: TRBD2; CDR3 protein: CATSDGGRSEQFF; CDR3 DNA: TGTGCCACCAGTGACGGGGGGAGGAGTGAGCAGTTCTTC
J gene: TRBJ2-6; V gene: TRBV6-2/TRBV6-3; clone size: few; D gene: -; CDR3 protein: CASSYVEGGPSGANVLTF; CDR3 DNA: TGTGCCAGCAGTTACGTGGAGGGCGGACCCTCTGGGGCCAACGTCCTGACTTTC
J gene: TRBJ2-2; V gene: TRBV5-1; clone size: once; D gene: TRBD2; CDR3 protein: CASSSAGLAGGLGELFF; CDR3 DNA: TGCGCCAGCAGCTCCGCGGGACTAGCGGGAGGCCTCGGGGAGCTGTTTTTT
J gene: TRBJ2-7; V gene: TRBV4-3; clone size: -; D gene: TRBD2; CDR3 protein: CASSQDLGLAATYEQYF; CDR3 DNA: TGCGCCAGCAGCCAAGATCTTGGACTAGCGGCCACCTACGAGCAGTACTTC
J gene: TRBJ2-7; V gene: TRBV7-3; clone size: -; D gene: -; CDR3 protein: CASSLVPNYEQYF; CDR3 DNA: TGTGCCAGCAGCTTAGTTCCCAACTACGAGCAGTACTTC
J gene: TRBJ1-5; V gene: TRBV28; clone size: few; D gene: TRBD1; CDR3 protein: CASSSSGGGQPQHF; CDR3 DNA: TGTGCCAGCAGTTCTTCAGGGGGCGGACAGCCCCAGCATTTT
J gene: TRBJ2-1; V gene: TRBV3-1/TRBV3-2; clone size: -; D gene: -; CDR3 protein: CASSQALGASSYNEQFF; CDR3 DNA: TGTGCCAGCAGCCAAGCTCTTGGGGCGAGCTCCTACAATGAGCAGTTCTTC
J gene: TRBJ1-2; V gene: TRBV6-6; clone size: -; D gene: TRBD1; CDR3 protein: CASRDDRGQGGYTF; CDR3 DNA: TGTGCCAGCAGGGACGACAGGGGGCAGGGTGGCTACACCTTC
J gene: TRBJ2-1; V gene: TRBV7-9; clone size: -; D gene: TRBD2; CDR3 protein: CASSLGSGRPNNEQFF; CDR3 DNA: TGTGCCAGCAGCTTGGGTAGCGGGAGGCCAAACAATGAGCAGTTCTTC
J gene: TRBJ1-2; V gene: TRBV19; clone size: -; D gene: -; CDR3 protein: CASSSKTGPNYGYTF; CDR3 DNA: TGTGCCAGTAGTTCAAAGACAGGTCCCAACTATGGCTACACCTTC
J gene: TRBJ1-6; V gene: TRBV20-1; clone size: -; D gene: -; CDR3 protein: CSASLGGRFGSPLHF; CDR3 DNA: TGCAGTGCTAGTCTGGGGGGGAGGTTTGGGTCACCCCTCCACTTT
J gene: TRBJ1-2; V gene: TRBV15; clone size: -; D gene: TRBD1; CDR3 protein: CATSREATGYYGYTF; CDR3 DNA: TGTGCCACCAGCAGAGAGGCGACAGGGTACTATGGCTACACCTTC
J gene: TRBJ2-3; V gene: TRBV4-2; clone size: -; D gene: TRBD2; CDR3 protein: CASSQEGGSGGPMADTQYF; CDR3 DNA: TGTGCCAGCAGCCAGGAAGGGGGTAGCGGGGGGCCGATGGCAGATACGCAGTATTTT
J gene: TRBJ2-4; V gene: TRBV13; clone size: -; D gene: TRBD1; CDR3 protein: CASSSKGQGKNIQYF; CDR3 DNA: TGTGCCAGCAGTTCGAAGGGACAGGGGAAAAACATTCAGTACTTC
J gene: TRBJ1-5; V gene: TRBV7-2; clone size: -; D gene: TRBD1; CDR3 protein: CASSAFQTGSGQPQHF; CDR3 DNA: TGTGCCAGCAGCGCCTTCCAGACAGGGTCGGGTCAGCCCCAGCATTTT
J gene: TRBJ2-1; V gene: TRBV30; clone size: -; D gene: TRBD2; CDR3 protein: CAWSAAQGLAAYNEQFF; CDR3 DNA: TGTGCCTGGAGTGCCGCCCAGGGACTAGCGGCCTACAATGAGCAGTTCTTC
J gene: TRBJ2-3; V gene: TRBV7-9; clone size: -; D gene: TRBD1; CDR3 protein: CASSLGAGGRTDTQYF; CDR3 DNA: TGTGCCAGCAGCTTAGGGGCAGGGGGCAGGACAGATACGCAGTATTTT
J gene: TRBJ2-7; V gene: TRBV7-9; clone size: -; D gene: TRBD1; CDR3 protein: CASSSTPGQGFYEQYF; CDR3 DNA: TGTGCCAGCAGCTCAACGCCCGGACAGGGATTCTACGAGCAGTACTTC
J gene: TRBJ2-7; V gene: TRBV11-2; clone size: -; D gene: -; CDR3 protein: CASSPRATYEQYF; CDR3 DNA: TGTGCCAGCAGCCCGCGGGCCACCTACGAGCAGTACTTC
J gene: TRBJ1-1; V gene: TRBV5-8; clone size: -; D gene: TRBD1; CDR3 protein: CASSPRQGSWGTEAFF; CDR3 DNA: TGTGCCAGCAGCCCGCGACAGGGGAGTTGGGGCACTGAAGCTTTCTTT
J gene: TRBJ1-5; V gene: TRBV5-1; clone size: -; D gene: -; CDR3 protein: CASSSSPSLGQPQHF; CDR3 DNA: TGCGCCAGCAGCTCCAGCCCCAGCCTAGGTCAGCCCCAGCATTTT
J gene: TRBJ1-2; V gene: TRBV10-3; clone size: once; D gene: -; CDR3 protein: CAINKGRQDGYTF; CDR3 DNA: TGTGCCATCAACAAAGGGAGACAGGATGGCTACACCTTC
J gene: TRBJ2-1; V gene: TRBV5-4; clone size: -; D gene: -; CDR3 protein: CASSLLANEQFF; CDR3 DNA: TGTGCCAGCAGCCTCCTAGCGAATGAGCAGTTCTTC
J gene: TRBJ2-1; V gene: TRBV4-2; clone size: once; D gene: TRBD2; CDR3 protein: CASSQAGTSGSYEQFF; CDR3 DNA: TGTGCCAGCAGCCAAGCCGGGACTAGCGGGAGCTATGAGCAGTTCTTC
J gene: TRBJ1-5; V gene: TRBV7-2; clone size: -; D gene: -; CDR3 protein: CASSLVSDQPQHF; CDR3 DNA: TGTGCCAGCAGCTTAGTCAGCGATCAGCCCCAGCATTTT
J gene: TRBJ1-1; V gene: TRBV2; clone size: -; D gene: -; CDR3 protein: CASRPDMTSTEAFF; CDR3 DNA: TGTGCCAGCAGACCCGACATGACGAGCACTGAAGCTTTCTTT
J gene: TRBJ2-1; V gene: TRBV7-3; clone size: few; D gene: TRBD2; CDR3 protein: CASSKEAGVYNEQFF; CDR3 DNA: TGTGCCAGCAGCAAAGAGGCGGGGGTGTACAATGAGCAGTTCTTC
J gene: TRBJ1-1; V gene: TRBV7-2; clone size: -; D gene: -; CDR3 protein: CASSLSDSTEAFF; CDR3 DNA: TGTGCCAGCAGCTTATCCGACAGCACTGAAGCTTTCTTT
J gene: TRBJ1-5; V gene: TRBV30; clone size: -; D gene: TRBD1; CDR3 protein: CAWTIGTGTGINQPQHF; CDR3 DNA: TGTGCCTGGACCATCGGGACAGGGACCGGCATCAATCAGCCCCAGCATTTT
J gene: TRBJ1-2; V gene: TRBV5-6; clone size: -; D gene: -; CDR3 protein: CASSFQQGAYGYTF; CDR3 DNA: TGTGCCAGCAGCTTTCAACAGGGAGCTTATGGCTACACCTTC
J gene: TRBJ1-6; V gene: TRBV6-5; clone size: -; D gene: TRBD1; CDR3 protein: CASSYGTGWSPLHF; CDR3 DNA: TGTGCCAGCAGTTACGGGACAGGGTGGTCACCCCTCCACTTT
J gene: TRBJ2-7; V gene: TRBV7-9; clone size: once; D gene: -; CDR3 protein: CASSQETRYSYEQYF; CDR3 DNA: TGTGCCAGCAGCCAAGAGACTCGTTACTCCTACGAGCAGTACTTC
J gene: TRBJ1-5; V gene: TRBV2; clone size: -; D gene: TRBD1; CDR3 protein: CASGGTGGNQPQHF; CDR3 DNA: TGTGCCAGCGGCGGGACAGGGGGCAATCAGCCCCAGCATTTT
J gene: TRBJ1-6; V gene: TRBV18; clone size: -; D gene: -; CDR3 protein: CASSPGQPDNSPLHF; CDR3 DNA: TGTGCCAGCTCACCCGGACAGCCCGATAATTCACCCCTCCACTTT
J gene: TRBJ1-6; V gene: TRBV28; clone size: -; D gene: -; CDR3 protein: CASSFSEDTSSYNSPLHF; CDR3 DNA: TGTGCCAGCAGTTTCTCCGAGGACACAAGCTCCTATAATTCACCCCTCCACTTT
J gene: TRBJ2-5; V gene: TRBV5-4; clone size: -; D gene: -; CDR3 protein: CASSLGASGRETQYF; CDR3 DNA: TGTGCCAGCAGCTTGGGCGCCAGTGGGAGAGAGACCCAGTACTTC
J gene: TRBJ2-7; V gene: TRBV7-2; clone size: -; D gene: TRBD2; CDR3 protein: CASSLGLAGAEQYF; CDR3 DNA: TGTGCCAGCAGCTTAGGACTAGCGGGAGCCGAGCAGTACTTC
J gene: TRBJ1-1; V gene: TRBV9; clone size: -; D gene: TRBD1; CDR3 protein: CASSSRDRGYTEAFF; CDR3 DNA: TGTGCCAGCAGCTCCAGGGACAGGGGGTACACTGAAGCTTTCTTT
J gene: TRBJ2-3; V gene: TRBV7-3; clone size: -; D gene: -; CDR3 protein: CASSLSVSYSTDTQYF; CDR3 DNA: TGTGCCAGCAGCTTAAGCGTCTCCTATAGCACAGATACGCAGTATTTT
J gene: TRBJ2-4; V gene: TRBV25-1; clone size: few; D gene: TRBD1; CDR3 protein: CASSEETGEYVKNIQYF; CDR3 DNA: TGTGCCAGCAGTGAGGAGACAGGGGAGTACGTCAAAAACATTCAGTACTTC
J gene: TRBJ2-7; V gene: TRBV15; clone size: -; D gene: -; CDR3 protein: CATSRYPSGDEQYF; CDR3 DNA: TGTGCCACCAGCAGGTATCCATCCGGGGACGAGCAGTACTTC
J gene: TRBJ1-4; V gene: TRBV5-4; clone size: -; D gene: TRBD1; CDR3 protein: CASSKQGGNEKLFF; CDR3 DNA: TGTGCCAGCAGTAAACAGGGGGGCAATGAAAAACTGTTTTTT
J gene: TRBJ2-3; V gene: TRBV5-6; clone size: -; D gene: TRBD2; CDR3 protein: CASSLGGGMPDTQYF; CDR3 DNA: TGTGCCAGCAGCTTGGGCGGGGGGATGCCAGATACGCAGTATTTT
J gene: TRBJ2-7; V gene: TRBV2; clone size: -; D gene: TRBD1; CDR3 protein: CASSTDRAAYEQYF; CDR3 DNA: TGTGCCAGCAGTACCGACAGGGCCGCCTACGAGCAGTACTTC
J gene: TRBJ2-7; V gene: TRBV15; clone size: -; D gene: TRBD2; CDR3 protein: CATSSYWASGSYEQYF; CDR3 DNA: TGTGCCACCAGCAGCTACTGGGCTAGCGGGAGCTACGAGCAGTACTTC
J gene: TRBJ1-1; V gene: TRBV6-5; clone size: -; D gene: TRBD1; CDR3 protein: CASRPQGATEAFF; CDR3 DNA: TGTGCCAGCAGGCCTCAGGGGGCCACTGAAGCTTTCTTT
J gene: TRBJ2-7; V gene: TRBV18; clone size: -; D gene: -; CDR3 protein: CASSTGNPLVYEQYF; CDR3 DNA: TGTGCCAGCTCAACGGGTAATCCCCTTGTCTACGAGCAGTACTTC
J gene: TRBJ2-7; V gene: TRBV2; clone size: -; D gene: -; CDR3 protein: CASRAGTYSYEQYF; CDR3 DNA: TGTGCCAGCAGAGCCGGGACTTACTCCTACGAGCAGTACTTC
J gene: TRBJ1-5; V gene: TRBV6-5; clone size: -; D gene: TRBD1; CDR3 protein: CASYSGQGNQPQHF; CDR3 DNA: TGTGCCAGTTATTCCGGACAGGGCAATCAGCCCCAGCATTTT
J gene: TRBJ1-5; V gene: TRBV2; clone size: -; D gene: -; CDR3 protein: CASSGTKGLSNQPQHF; CDR3 DNA: TGTGCCAGCAGTGGTACAAAGGGGCTGAGCAATCAGCCCCAGCATTTT
J gene: TRBJ2-7; V gene: TRBV3-1/TRBV3-2; clone size: -; D gene: -; CDR3 protein: CASSLGTPYEQYF; CDR3 DNA: TGTGCCAGCAGCCTCGGGACACCCTACGAGCAGTACTTC
J gene: TRBJ2-1; V gene: TRBV13; clone size: -; D gene: TRBD2; CDR3 protein: CASSLGVSGRYNEQFF; CDR3 DNA: TGTGCCAGCAGCTTAGGCGTGAGCGGGAGGTACAATGAGCAGTTCTTC
J gene: TRBJ2-2; V gene: TRBV25-1; clone size: -; D gene: -; CDR3 protein: CASGQGGVDTGELFF; CDR3 DNA: TGTGCCAGCGGACAGGGAGGGGTGGACACCGGGGAGCTGTTTTTT
J gene: TRBJ2-3; V gene: TRBV15; clone size: -; D gene: -; CDR3 protein: CATTQTAAGTDTQYF; CDR3 DNA: TGTGCCACCACCCAAACTGCGGCGGGCACAGATACGCAGTATTTT
J gene: TRBJ2-5; V gene: TRBV4-3; clone size: -; D gene: -; CDR3 protein: CASSQKTEETQYF; CDR3 DNA: TGCGCCAGCAGCCAAAAGACAGAAGAGACCCAGTACTTC
J gene: TRBJ2-1; V gene: TRBV18; clone size: -; D gene: -; CDR3 protein: CASSSRSASYNEQFF; CDR3 DNA: TGTGCCAGCTCTTCCCGCAGCGCGTCCTACAATGAGCAGTTCTTC
J gene: TRBJ2-1; V gene: TRBV7-3; clone size: -; D gene: -; CDR3 protein: CASSLRQGYNEQFF; CDR3 DNA: TGTGCCAGCAGCTTAAGGCAGGGATACAATGAGCAGTTCTTC